Listed below are T cell receptor beta chains from one sample, sequenced in a study of cytomegalovirus exposure and HLA in healthy donors. The repertoire was sequenced with immunoSEQ multiplex PCR; TCRdb's copy has only in-frame clones and lacks some. This table holds approximately 180,000 clones, approximately 84% found once. Sequencing used PBMCs. These receptor sequences come from a girl under two years old in good health and CMV-seronegative. CDR3s include the opening cysteine and the closing phenylalanine or tryptophan. D genes are given only for firm matches. Clone size, where shown, is once, few, many, or a class for clones that have expanded.

TRBJ2-6 TRBV19 NA NA 17 TGTGCCAGTAAGTGGAACAGGCTAGTCTCTGGGGCCAACGTCCTGACTTTC CASKWNRLVSGANVLTF
TRBJ2-7 TRBV5-5 NA TRBD2 15 TGTGCCAGCAGCTTGAGACTAGCGGAGATCTACGAGCAGTACTTC CASSLRLAEIYEQYF
TRBJ1-2 TRBV29-1 once TRBD1 19 TGCAGCGTTGAAGAAAGGGACAGCCCGGGGCCTTTCAGGCGTCATGGCTACACCTTC CSVEERDSPGPFRRHGYTF
TRBJ2-5 TRBV19 NA NA 13 TGTGCCAGTAGTATATGGGCACGAGAGACCCAGTACTTC CASSIWARETQYF
TRBJ1-2 TRBV9 NA NA 15 TGTGCCAGCAGCGCTTACAGACGGGGAAACTATGGCTACACCTTC CASSAYRRGNYGYTF
TRBJ1-5 TRBV30 NA NA 14 TGTGCCTGGAGAGACGGAGGCGTCAATCAGCCCCAGCATTTT CAWRDGGVNQPQHF
TRBJ2-3 TRBV7-3 once TRBD1 18 TGTGCCAGCAGCTTAGGCAGGGGGTTCTCCCCAAGCACAGATACGCAGTATTTT CASSLGRGFSPSTDTQYF
TRBJ2-1 TRBV5-4 once NA 13 TGTGCCAGCAGCTTGGCGAGGGGGATCGAGCAGTTCTTC CASSLARGIEQFF
TRBJ1-2 TRBV6-5 NA NA 16 TGTGCCAGCAGTTACTCGCGGACAGCCTCTAACTATGGCTACACCTTC CASSYSRTASNYGYTF
TRBJ1-6 TRBV6-5 NA NA 14 TGTGCCAGCAGTTACGGACAGAGTCGCTCACCCCTCCACTTT CASSYGQSRSPLHF
TRBJ2-5 TRBV6-5 NA NA 14 TGTGCCAGCAGTGGCAGACACGACCAAGAGACCCAGTACTTC CASSGRHDQETQYF
TRBJ2-3 TRBV11-2 NA NA 15 TGTGCCAGCAGCTTAGGCCCGAGTGGCACAGATACGCAGTATTTT CASSLGPSGTDTQYF
TRBJ2-7 TRBV4-2 NA NA 13 TGTGCCAGCAGCCAATACGAGGGCTACGAGCAGTACTTC CASSQYEGYEQYF
TRBJ1-1 TRBV30 NA NA 13 TGTGCCTGGAGCCGGGAAATGAACACTGAAGCTTTCTTT CAWSREMNTEAFF
TRBJ2-7 TRBV10-3 few TRBD2 13 TGTGCCATCTCCCCGCGGGAGGCTTACGAGCAGTACTTC CAISPREAYEQYF
TRBJ2-3 TRBV9 NA TRBD2 18 TGTGCCAGCAGCGTAGGAGCGGGAGCTCCGGGTCACACAGATACGCAGTATTTT CASSVGAGAPGHTDTQYF
TRBJ2-1 TRBV25-1 NA TRBD1 14 TGTGCCAGCAGGGGACAGGGTTTATACAATGAGCAGTTCTTC CASRGQGLYNEQFF
TRBJ2-3 TRBV21-1 NA NA 16 TGTGCCAGCAGCAACTCTGGACATAGAGGCACAGATACGCAGTATTTT CASSNSGHRGTDTQYF
TRBJ1-5 TRBV5-1 NA NA 13 TGCGCCAGCAGCTTACAAGGGGGTCAGCCCCAGCATTTT CASSLQGGQPQHF
TRBJ2-1 TRBV19 NA TRBD2 18 TGTGCCAGTAGTATGTGGTGGACTAGCGGGAGGAGGGTCAATGAGCAGTTCTTC CASSMWWTSGRRVNEQFF
TRBJ1-2 TRBV2 NA NA 13 TGTGCCAGCAATACCAAAGTTGTAGAAGGCTACACCTTC CASNTKVVEGYTF
TRBJ1-2 TRBV6-5 NA NA 11 TGTGCCAGCGGGCAGGGAAATGGCTACACCTTC CASGQGNGYTF
TRBJ2-7 TRBV7-9 NA TRBD1 14 TGTTCCAGCAGCTTCCAGGGGGCGCACTACGAGCAGTACTTC CSSSFQGAHYEQYF
TRBJ2-7 TRBV20-1 once NA 10 TGCAGTGCTGTTAGCGGCAAGCAGTACTTC CSAVSGKQYF
TRBJ2-5 TRBV7-6 NA TRBD2 17 TGTGCCAGCAGCTTAGCTTCGTATAGCGGGAGGGGCGAGACCCAGTACTTC CASSLASYSGRGETQYF
TRBJ2-1 TRBV5-1 NA TRBD2 14 TGCGCCAGCAGCCCAGGGACTAGCGGCAATGAGCAGTTCTTC CASSPGTSGNEQFF
TRBJ2-7 TRBV27 NA TRBD2 17 TGTGCCAGCAGTTTACTGCGGGGGGGTTATAGCTCCTACGAGCAGTACTTC CASSLLRGGYSSYEQYF
TRBJ1-2 TRBV5-5 NA TRBD1 14 TGTGCCAGCAGCATTCCGGGGACAGGGAATGGCTACACCTTC CASSIPGTGNGYTF
TRBJ1-6 TRBV6-1 NA NA 18 TGTGCCAGCAGTGAAAGGGCGGACAGCGGCTCCTATAATTCACCCCTCCACTTT CASSERADSGSYNSPLHF
TRBJ2-1 TRBV4-3 NA NA 16 TGCGCCAGCAGCCAAGAGCTATGGTGGCTAGCCAATGAGCAGTTCTTC CASSQELWWLANEQFF
TRBJ2-5 TRBV4-2 NA NA 15 TGTGCCAGCAGCCAGTTCTCGGGGGGCGAGGAGACCCAGTACTTC CASSQFSGGEETQYF
TRBJ1-2 TRBV6-5 few TRBD1 11 TGTGCCAGCAGGACAGGGAAAGTCTACACCTTC CASRTGKVYTF
TRBJ2-5 TRBV27 NA NA 13 TGTGCCAGCAGCCGAGACTGGCAAGAGACCCAGTACTTC CASSRDWQETQYF
TRBJ2-1 TRBV11-2 NA TRBD2 16 TGTGCCAGCAGCTTCACTAGCGGGGGGGCCTTTAATGAGCAGTTCTTC CASSFTSGGAFNEQFF
TRBJ2-7 TRBV4-3 NA TRBD2 18 TGCGCCAGCAGCCCCCAAATAACTAGCGGGAGCCACACCTACGAGCAGTACTTC CASSPQITSGSHTYEQYF
TRBJ2-1 TRBV5-1 NA NA 17 TGCGCCAGCAGCTCGAAGCATGCGACTAGGTGGTTCAATGAGCAGTTCTTC CASSSKHATRWFNEQFF
TRBJ2-7 TRBV28 NA TRBD1 16 TGTGCCAGCAGTTCGACCCCGGGACAGGGGTCCCACGAGCAGTACTTC CASSSTPGQGSHEQYF
TRBJ1-2 TRBV6-5 NA NA 14 TGTGCCAGCAGATCCCTCAGGGATTCGAGGGGCTACACCTTC CASRSLRDSRGYTF
TRBJ2-1 TRBV6-6 NA TRBD2 15 TGTGCCAGCACCCCGGGCGGGAGCTCCTACAATGAGCAGTTCTTC CASTPGGSSYNEQFF
TRBJ1-2 TRBV5-4 once NA 13 TGTGCCAGCAGCCCTCAGGGATTGGGTGGCTACACCTTC CASSPQGLGGYTF
TRBJ2-5 TRBV5-1 NA NA 14 TGCGCCAGCAGCTACTTATCCATCGAAGAGACCCAGTACTTC CASSYLSIEETQYF
TRBJ1-4 TRBV2 NA NA 14 TGTGCCAGCAGTGTGGGGGCCACTAATGAAAAACTGTTTTTT CASSVGATNEKLFF
TRBJ2-7 TRBV9 few TRBD1 14 TGTGCCAGCAGCGTAGGGACAGGGGCCTACGAGCAGTACTTC CASSVGTGAYEQYF
TRBJ1-2 TRBV6-1 once NA 13 TGTGCCAGCAGTGGGGGAGCTAACTATGGCTACACCTTC CASSGGANYGYTF
TRBJ2-1 TRBV29-1 NA TRBD1 14 TGCAGCGTTTCAGGGACAGTAGTCTACAATGAGCAGTTCTTC CSVSGTVVYNEQFF
TRBJ2-7 TRBV9 NA NA 14 TGTGCCAGCAGCGTAGGAGGACACTCATACGAGCAGTACTTC CASSVGGHSYEQYF
TRBJ1-1 TRBV27 NA TRBD1 15 TGTGCCAGCAGTTTGCGGACAGGGTGGAACACTGAAGCTTTCTTT CASSLRTGWNTEAFF
TRBJ1-1 TRBV6-1 NA TRBD1 14 TGTGCCAGCAGTCTACAGGGGATCTCCACTGAAGCTTTCTTT CASSLQGISTEAFF
TRBJ2-7 TRBV11-2 NA TRBD2 14 TGTGCCAGCAGAAAGGGTCCCCTAGCGGGAGAGCAGTACTTC CASRKGPLAGEQYF
TRBJ2-7 TRBV30 NA TRBD2 12 TGTGCCTGGAGTCCAAACCCGGGACTAGTGAACTTC CAWSPNPGLVNF
TRBJ1-2 TRBV7-9 NA TRBD1 15 TGTGCCAGCATTGGTCCGCACGACAGGGTCAATGGCTACACCTTC CASIGPHDRVNGYTF
TRBJ2-2 TRBV4-1 NA NA 15 TGCGCCAGCAGCCAAGGGTCGGGGTACACCGGGGAGCTGTTTTTT CASSQGSGYTGELFF
TRBJ2-7 TRBV20-1 NA NA 10 TGCAGTGCCCCATCCTACGAGCAGTACTTC CSAPSYEQYF
TRBJ2-7 TRBV4-1 NA TRBD1 15 TGCGCCAGCAGCCGAGGACAGGGGGCTCATTACGAGCAGTACTTC CASSRGQGAHYEQYF
TRBJ1-2 TRBV6-5 NA TRBD1 15 TGTGCCAGCAGCCCTGTGGGGACAGGGGGCGATGGCTACACCTTC CASSPVGTGGDGYTF
TRBJ1-5 TRBV27 NA NA 13 TGTGCCAGCAGTTTTAGTCAGGGGCAGCCCCAGCATTTT CASSFSQGQPQHF